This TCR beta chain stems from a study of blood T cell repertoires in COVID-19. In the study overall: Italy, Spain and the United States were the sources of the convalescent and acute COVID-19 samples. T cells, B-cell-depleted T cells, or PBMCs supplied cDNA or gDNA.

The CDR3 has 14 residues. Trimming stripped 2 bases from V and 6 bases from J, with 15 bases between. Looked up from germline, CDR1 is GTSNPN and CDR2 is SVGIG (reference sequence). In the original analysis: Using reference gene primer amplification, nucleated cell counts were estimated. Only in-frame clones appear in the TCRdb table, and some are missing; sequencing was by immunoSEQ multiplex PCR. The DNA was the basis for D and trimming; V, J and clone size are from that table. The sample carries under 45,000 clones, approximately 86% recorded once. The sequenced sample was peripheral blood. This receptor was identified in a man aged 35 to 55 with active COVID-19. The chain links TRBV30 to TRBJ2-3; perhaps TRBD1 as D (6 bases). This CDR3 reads CAWSLATGWDTQYF. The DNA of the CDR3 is TGTGCCTGGAGTCTAGCTACAGGGTGGGATACGCAGTATTTT.